This TCR beta chain was retrieved from a study of T cell repertoires in cytomegalovirus infection. Background on the study: Both CMV infection and a matching HLA type were indicated by public TCR beta signatures. Study-wide results and limits: It was HLA-C-restricted CMV-specific TCR beta clonotypes that dominated the response ex vivo.

Using its own MiXCR run on the reads, TCRdb lists one record per CDR3 protein. In the table there are 900,000 to 950,000 distinct CDR3 sequences, about a third of which are singletons. This clonotype was recorded many times. The antigen remains unidentified. Specimen: cultured CD8+ T cells from PBMCs, collected from culture after CMV antigen stimulation. This clonotype originated in a human donor in good health (CMV status not recorded). Some clones in this sample may be carry-over from other donors' samples.

CDR3 protein: CASSSPGQNGYTF. As DNA, the CDR3 is TGTGCCAGCAGCTCTCCCGGACAGAATGGCTACACCTTC. The chain is built from TRBV7-8 and TRBJ1-2; D is perhaps TRBD1 (6 bases). V was pared by 4 bases and J by 6 bases, with 12 bases between. This CDR3 spans 13 amino acids. Germline-derived CDR1 and CDR2 are SGHVS and FQNEAQ.